This TCR beta chain comes out of a study of blood T cell repertoires in COVID-19. Sequencing was performed with immunoSEQ multiplex PCR; in TCRdb, only in-frame clones are kept and a portion is missing. The table has 150,000 to 190,000 clones, about 88% seen once; the top ten hold about 7.7%. Per the germline V gene, CDR1 is SEHNR and CDR2 is FQNEAQ (reference sequence). The CDR3 has 17 residues. After removal of 6 bases from V and 4 bases from J, the junction contained 13 bases not matched to a gene. This chain connects TRBV7-9 to TRBJ2-3; TRBD2 matches 10 bases. The sequenced sample consisted of PBMCs or T cells enriched from blood (not recorded which). The sequence was obtained from a man in his fifties who had recovered from COVID-19. CDR3 DNA: TGTGCCAGCAGATCCAAGTGGGGAGCGGGGGGGCCAGATACGCAGTATTTT. Protein sequence: CASRSKWGAGGPDTQYF. Full variable domain (remainder filled in from reference TRBV7-9 and TRBJ2-3): DTGVSQNPRHKITKRGQNVTFRCDPISEHNRLYWYRQTLGQGPEFLTYFQNEAQLEKSRLLSDRFSAERPKGSFSTLEIQRTEQGDSAMYLCASRSKWGAGGPDTQYFGPGTRLTVL.